This record concerns one T cell receptor (beta chain) sequence. What it recognizes is unknown. Sequence at one end of the junction differs from germline and may be a read error. These data are taken from a study of cytomegalovirus exposure and HLA in healthy donors. Notes on the study in general: While the bulk of TCR sequences proved rare, some public TCRs turned up in many donors. It was reported in a later analysis that an Asian-associated ancestry cluster showed fewer N-insertions than the 666-donor mean. When analyzed later, the rates of TCR association showed variation by HLA locus, with DRB1 the most and HLA-C the fewest.

The germline gives CDR1 MRHNA, CDR2 SNTAGT. This CDR3 contains 16 residues. 60 Vbeta and 13 Jbeta primers were used in PCR. Study processing details: About 11 million of the about 80 million unique TCR beta chains counted in a later analysis were shared. Measured with immunoSEQ multiplex PCR; TCRdb has only the in-frame clones, and not every one. Clone size and V and J calls were adopted from that table, with D and trimming inferred from the DNA. The sample shows about 200,000 clones, about four fifths of them seen only once. The chain recombines TRBV6-4 with TRBJ2-7, with a tentative D call TRBD1 (5 bases). The sequenced sample was PBMCs. This clonotype was sampled from a middle-aged man in good health and CMV-seropositive. For the CDR3, the DNA is TGTGCCAGCAGTTACTCGAATCAGGGTGGATTTTACGAGCAGTACTTC. It yields the protein CASSYSNQGGFYEQYF.